This T cell receptor (beta chain) was profiled in a study of control samples from healthy donors and cancer patients. Generated by immunoSEQ multiplex PCR, the TCRdb table keeps only in-frame clones and is missing some. This table has about 110,000 clones, 75% to 95% appearing once. The CDR3 loop spans 15 amino acids. CDR1 is LNHDA, CDR2 SQIVND, per germline (reference sequence). The V and J ends lost 7 bases and 1 base, in that order; junction bases with no gene match: 6. The specimen sequenced was blood. The receptor comes from a human donor in good health. The donor label of this sample is uncertain. The chain uses TRBV19 and TRBJ1-5, with 8 bases identical to TRBD1. CDR3 sequence: CASKGGQGSNQPQHF. The CDR3, as DNA: TGTGCCAGTAAAGGAGGACAGGGAAGCAATCAGCCCCAGCATTTT.